The T cell receptor (beta chain) under discussion was sequenced for a study of blood T cell repertoires in COVID-19 (dated by TCRdb to the early 2020s). Notes on the research overall: Samples from collaborators originated in the United States, Italy and Spain and spanned both the acute and convalescent phases of COVID-19. The material from the prospective study consisted of cDNA or gDNA derived from T cells, B-cell-depleted T cells, or PBMCs. Subjects who had been exposed to COVID-19, were actively infected with it, or had recovered from it provided the deeply sampled blood TCRbeta repertoires that made up the dataset. A freely available public database, intended as a resource for researchers studying the immune response to SARS-CoV-2, is where the repertoires were released. Samples were obtained from the ongoing ImmuneRACE study (first 160 participants) and from some 1,300 subjects provided by 6 global collaborators. The sample metadata nearly always contained a de-identified subject ID, COVID-19 status, age in years and sex. Where HLA class I and class II types were available, the types were taken from metadata supplied by the sample provider, not from assay-based typing. Study-wide findings and limitations: How much clinical and demographic metadata was included differed by source and by participant, and the metadata was provided uncurated.

TCRbeta CDR3 regions were amplified from genomic DNA by means of the immunoSEQ Assay, a bias-controlled multiplex PCR. As for the authors' bioinformatics: The number of nucleated cells in each sample was estimated from the amplification of reference gene primers within the assay. To quantify the absolute abundance of each unique TCRbeta CDR3 rearrangement, sequence reads were collapsed and filtered. Productive Simpson clonality was computed per sample as the square root of Simpson's diversity index over productive rearrangements. The immuneACCESS repertoire file appears here via TCRdb, limited to in-frame rearrangements. These files lack a portion of the clones; in checked studies, under half of the deficit traces to unresolved V genes, and the cause of the others is not known. That table is the source of V, J and clone size, and D and trimming were worked out from the DNA. The sample has 90,000 to 110,000 clones on record, roughly 83% of them singletons. The top ten clones comprise 15% to 20% of the sample.

The CDR1 and CDR2 encoded by the germline V gene are SQVTM and ANQGSEA. V is cut back by 2 bases and J by 8 bases, with 15 bases in the junction unmatched. The CDR3 starts with the cysteine, ends with the phenylalanine, and has 16 residues. Only CDR3 DNA remains: 48 bases, in frame from the first base. The collaborating institutions used their own protocols to collect whole blood in K2EDTA tubes. For TCRbeta analysis, collaborator samples were shipped as frozen whole blood, as isolated PBMCs, or as DNA extracted from either sample type. For this clone: Its antigen is unknown. No much larger clonotype is one base removed from it; base qualities were not supplied.

The chain is encoded by TRBV29-1 joined to TRBJ2-1, and TRBD1 aligns with 7 junction nucleotides. The clonotype was recovered from a woman in her fifties or sixties with acute or convalescent COVID-19. Input material: peripheral blood. The CDR3 here reads CSVEKGSKGGLDEQFF. The DNA sequence is given as TGCAGCGTTGAAAAGGGATCAAAAGGGGGCCTGGATGAGCAGTTCTTC.